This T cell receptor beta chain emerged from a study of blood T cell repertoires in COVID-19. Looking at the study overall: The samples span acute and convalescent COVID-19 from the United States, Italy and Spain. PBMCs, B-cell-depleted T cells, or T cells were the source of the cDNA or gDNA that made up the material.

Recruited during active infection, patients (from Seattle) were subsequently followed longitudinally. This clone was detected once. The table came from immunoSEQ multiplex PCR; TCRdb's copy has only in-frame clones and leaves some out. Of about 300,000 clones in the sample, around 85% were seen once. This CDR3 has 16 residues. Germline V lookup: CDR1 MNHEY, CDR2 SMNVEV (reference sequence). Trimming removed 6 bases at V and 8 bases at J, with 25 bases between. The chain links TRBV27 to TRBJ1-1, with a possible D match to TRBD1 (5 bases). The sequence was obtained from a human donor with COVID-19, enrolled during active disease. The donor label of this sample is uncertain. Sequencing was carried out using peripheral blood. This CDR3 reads CASRISWDGRGLEAFF. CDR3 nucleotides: TGTGCCAGCAGAATAAGCTGGGACGGGAGAGGGTTAGAAGCTTTCTTT.